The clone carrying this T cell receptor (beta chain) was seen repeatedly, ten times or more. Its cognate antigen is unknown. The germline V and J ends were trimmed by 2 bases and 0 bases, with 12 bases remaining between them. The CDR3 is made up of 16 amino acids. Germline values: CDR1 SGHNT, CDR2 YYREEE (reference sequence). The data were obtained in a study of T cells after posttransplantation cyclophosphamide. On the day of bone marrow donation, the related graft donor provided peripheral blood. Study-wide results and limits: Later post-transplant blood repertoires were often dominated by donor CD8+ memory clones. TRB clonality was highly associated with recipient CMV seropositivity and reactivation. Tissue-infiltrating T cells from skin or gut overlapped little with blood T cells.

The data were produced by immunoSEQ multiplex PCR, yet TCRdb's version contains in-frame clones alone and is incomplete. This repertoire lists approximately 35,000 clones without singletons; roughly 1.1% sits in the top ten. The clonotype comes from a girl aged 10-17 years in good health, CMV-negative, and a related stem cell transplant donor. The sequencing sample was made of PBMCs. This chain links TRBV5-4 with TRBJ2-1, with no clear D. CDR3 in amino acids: CASSFWASNSYNEQFF. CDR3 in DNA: TGTGCCAGCAGCTTTTGGGCCTCAAACTCCTACAATGAGCAGTTCTTC.